This TCR beta chain was captured in a study of cytomegalovirus exposure and HLA in healthy donors. The study, taken as a whole, reports: A later analysis associated roughly 15,000 TCR beta sequences with HLA alleles at a 0.05 false discovery rate. Immune exposure was documented only through CMV serostatus.

For this clone: What it recognizes is unknown.

The PCR was carried out with 60 Vbeta primers and 13 Jbeta primers. Sequencing was performed with immunoSEQ multiplex PCR; in TCRdb, only in-frame clones are kept and a portion is missing. The sample contains 170,000 or so clones, around three quarters of which appear only once. CDR3 length: 16 amino acids. The V end was cut by 3 bases, the J end by 7 bases, with 18 bases between. Germline loops: CDR1 LNHNV, CDR2 YYDKDF (reference sequence). The sequenced sample was PBMCs. This clonotype was obtained from a woman in her 30s in good health and CMV-seronegative. The chain employs TRBV15 and TRBJ1-4, with D perhaps TRBD1 (5 bases). For the CDR3, the DNA is TGTGCCACCAGCAGGACAGTAGCATCGCCCGGTGAAAAACTGTTTTTT. Amino acids: CATSRTVASPGEKLFF.